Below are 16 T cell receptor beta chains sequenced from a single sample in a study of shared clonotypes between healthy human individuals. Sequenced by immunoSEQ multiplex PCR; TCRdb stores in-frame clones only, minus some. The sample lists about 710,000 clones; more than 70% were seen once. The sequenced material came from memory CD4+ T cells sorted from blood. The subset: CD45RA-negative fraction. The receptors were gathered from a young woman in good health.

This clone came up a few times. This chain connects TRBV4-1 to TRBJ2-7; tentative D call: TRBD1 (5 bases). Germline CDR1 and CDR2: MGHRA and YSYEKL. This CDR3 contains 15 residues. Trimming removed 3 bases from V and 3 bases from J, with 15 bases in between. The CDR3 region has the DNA TGCGCCAGCAGCCACAATGACAGAGACTTCTACGAGCAGTACTTC. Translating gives CASSHNDRDFYEQYF.

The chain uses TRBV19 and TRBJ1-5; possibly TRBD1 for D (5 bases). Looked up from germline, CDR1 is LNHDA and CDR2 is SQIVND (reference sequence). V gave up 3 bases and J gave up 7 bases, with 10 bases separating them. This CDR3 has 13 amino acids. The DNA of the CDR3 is TGTGCCAGTAGTATCGGACACCGCCAGCCCCAGCATTTT. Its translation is CASSIGHRQPQHF.

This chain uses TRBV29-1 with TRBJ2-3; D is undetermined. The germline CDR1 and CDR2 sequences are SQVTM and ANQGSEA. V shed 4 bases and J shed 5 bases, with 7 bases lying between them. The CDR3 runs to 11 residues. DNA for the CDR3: TGCAGCGTTGTTCAAGTAGATACGCAGTATTTT. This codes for CSVVQVDTQYF.

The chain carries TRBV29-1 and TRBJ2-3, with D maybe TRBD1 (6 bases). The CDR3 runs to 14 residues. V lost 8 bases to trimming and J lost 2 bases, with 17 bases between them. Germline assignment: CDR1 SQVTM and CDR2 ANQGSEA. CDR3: CSLRRQGPTDTQYF. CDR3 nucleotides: TGCAGCCTTAGGAGGCAGGGGCCCACAGATACGCAGTATTTT.

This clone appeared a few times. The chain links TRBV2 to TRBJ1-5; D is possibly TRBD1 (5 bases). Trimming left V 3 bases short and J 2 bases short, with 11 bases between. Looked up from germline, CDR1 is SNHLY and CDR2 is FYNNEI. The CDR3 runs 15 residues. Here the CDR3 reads CASSDGRGGNQPQHF. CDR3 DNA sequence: TGTGCCAGCAGTGATGGCAGAGGGGGCAATCAGCCCCAGCATTTT.

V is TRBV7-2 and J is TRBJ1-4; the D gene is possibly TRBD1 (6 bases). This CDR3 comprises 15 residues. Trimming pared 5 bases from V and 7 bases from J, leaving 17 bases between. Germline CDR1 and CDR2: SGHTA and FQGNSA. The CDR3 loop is CASSQDQGPAEKLFF. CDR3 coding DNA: TGTGCCAGCAGCCAAGATCAGGGGCCGGCTGAAAAACTGTTTTTT.

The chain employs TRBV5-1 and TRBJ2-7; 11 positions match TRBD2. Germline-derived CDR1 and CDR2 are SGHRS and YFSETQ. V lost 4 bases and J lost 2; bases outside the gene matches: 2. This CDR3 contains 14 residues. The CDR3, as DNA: TGCGCCAGCAGCCAGACTAGCGGGACCTACGAGCAGTACTTC. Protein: CASSQTSGTYEQYF.

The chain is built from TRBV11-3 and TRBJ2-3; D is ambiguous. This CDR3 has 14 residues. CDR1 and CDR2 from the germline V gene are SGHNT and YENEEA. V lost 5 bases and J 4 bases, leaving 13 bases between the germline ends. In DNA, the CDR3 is TGTGCCAGCAGCCGGAGTCGGGTAGCAGATACGCAGTATTTT. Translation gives CASSRSRVADTQYF.

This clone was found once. In DNA, the CDR3 is TGTGCCAGCAGCGCCGGGTCCACAATGGGAAATGAGCAGTTCTTC. This encodes CASSAGSTMGNEQFF. The chain combines TRBV7-7 with TRBJ2-1, with unresolved D. Deletions cut 5 bases from V and 7 bases from J, with 18 bases between. Germline CDR1 and CDR2: SSHAT and FNYEAQ (reference sequence). CDR3 length: 15 amino acids.

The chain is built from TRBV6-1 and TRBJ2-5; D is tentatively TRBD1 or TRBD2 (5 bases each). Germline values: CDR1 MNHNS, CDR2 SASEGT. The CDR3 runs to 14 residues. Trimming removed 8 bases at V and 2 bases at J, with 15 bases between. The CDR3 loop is CASWTGTEQETQYF. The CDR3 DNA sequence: TGTGCCAGCTGGACCGGGACGGAGCAAGAGACCCAGTACTTC.

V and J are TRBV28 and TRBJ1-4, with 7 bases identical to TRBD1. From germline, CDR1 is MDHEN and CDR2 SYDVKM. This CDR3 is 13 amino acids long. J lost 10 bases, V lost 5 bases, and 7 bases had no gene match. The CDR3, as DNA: TGTGCCAGCAGTCTGCGACAGGGTAGAAAACTGTTTTTT. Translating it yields CASSLRQGRKLFF.

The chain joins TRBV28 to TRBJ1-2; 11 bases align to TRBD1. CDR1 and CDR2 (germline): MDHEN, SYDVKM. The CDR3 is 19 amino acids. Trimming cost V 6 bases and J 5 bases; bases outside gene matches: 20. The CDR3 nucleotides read TGTGCCAGCAGCCCCCCCTGGACAGGGGGCCCACGCCGAGGGTATGGCTACACCTTC. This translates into CASSPPWTGGPRRGYGYTF.

The CDR3 nucleotides are TGTGCCAGCAGCCCCCTACAGATCAGCACAGATACGCAGTATTTT. Protein product: CASSPLQISTDTQYF. V gene TRBV7-9 combines with J gene TRBJ2-3; D is unclear. The V gene lost 5 bases and the J gene lost 0 bases, with 12 bases spanning the gap. The CDR3 length is 15 residues. CDR1 and CDR2 (germline): SEHNR, FQNEAQ (reference sequence).

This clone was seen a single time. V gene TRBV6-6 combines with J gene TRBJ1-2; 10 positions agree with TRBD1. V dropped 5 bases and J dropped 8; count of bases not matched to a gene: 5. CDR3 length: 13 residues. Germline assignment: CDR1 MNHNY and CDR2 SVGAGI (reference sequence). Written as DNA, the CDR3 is TGTGCCAGCAGTCAGGGACAGGGGAGAGGCTACACCTTC. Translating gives CASSQGQGRGYTF.

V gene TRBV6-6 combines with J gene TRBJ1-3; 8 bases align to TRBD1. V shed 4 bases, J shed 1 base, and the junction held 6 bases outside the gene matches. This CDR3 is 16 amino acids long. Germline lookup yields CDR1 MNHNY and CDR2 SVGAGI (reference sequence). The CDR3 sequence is CASSWGTGHSGNTIYF. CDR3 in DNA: TGTGCCAGCAGTTGGGGGACAGGCCATTCTGGAAACACCATATATTTT.

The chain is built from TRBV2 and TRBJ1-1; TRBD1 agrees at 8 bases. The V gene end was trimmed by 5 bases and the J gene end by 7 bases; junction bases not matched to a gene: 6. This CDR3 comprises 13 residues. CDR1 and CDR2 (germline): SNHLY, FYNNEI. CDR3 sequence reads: CASSLDREVEAFF. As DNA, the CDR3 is TGTGCCAGCAGTTTGGACAGGGAAGTTGAAGCTTTCTTT.